Listed below are T cell receptor beta chains from one sample, sequenced in a study of CD8+ T cells in alopecia areata. Assay used: immunoSEQ multiplex PCR; TCRdb lists only in-frame clones, some missing. The table lists approximately 180,000 clones, around 71% of them singletons. The specimen was CD8+ T cells sorted from blood, collected at week 0. The receptors here all came from a human donor with alopecia areata. CDR3s include the opening cysteine and the closing phenylalanine or tryptophan. Fields, in order: J gene, V gene, CDR3 length, clone size, D gene, CDR3 protein, CDR3 DNA. D genes are given only for firm matches. Size is omitted from some rows. Given values are once, few, many or a class for expanded clones.

>TRBJ2-4|TRBV2|17|-|TRBD2
CASRATGTSWTKNIQYF
TGTGCCAGCAGGGCTACCGGGACTAGCTGGACCAAAAACATTCAGTACTTC
>TRBJ2-7|TRBV4-1|15|few|TRBD1
CASSYRTGRTYEQYF
TGCGCCAGCAGCTACCGGACAGGGCGCACCTACGAGCAGTACTTC
>TRBJ2-2|TRBV30|15|-|-
CAWSVGTANTGELFF
TGTGCCTGGAGTGTAGGAACAGCGAACACCGGGGAGCTGTTTTTT
>TRBJ1-1|TRBV29-1|13|-|-
CSVNREWSTEAFF
TGCAGCGTAAACAGGGAGTGGAGCACTGAAGCTTTCTTT
>TRBJ2-7|TRBV29-1|12|once|-
CSVATGTYEQYF
TGCAGCGTTGCAACAGGGACCTACGAGCAGTACTTC
>TRBJ2-1|TRBV9|11|-|-
CASSEGNEQFF
TGTGCCAGCAGCGAGGGGAATGAGCAGTTCTTC
>TRBJ2-4|TRBV27|14|-|-
CASSRSVGAPFKYF
TGTGCCAGCAGCCGATCGGTGGGGGCCCCTTTCAAGTACTTC
>TRBJ1-5|TRBV2|15|-|-
CASSEDRTINQPQHF
TGTGCCAGCAGTGAAGACAGAACAATCAATCAGCCCCAGCATTTT
>TRBJ1-1|TRBV19|12|few|-
CASSGRTTEAFF
TGTGCCAGTAGCGGAAGGACCACTGAAGCTTTCTTT
>TRBJ1-5|TRBV25-1|14|-|-
CASSERSFNQPQHF
TGTGCCAGCAGTGAAAGGAGTTTCAATCAGCCCCAGCATTTT
>TRBJ2-5|TRBV28|13|-|-
CASSGGVRETQYF
TGTGCCAGCAGTGGAGGGGTTCGGGAGACCCAGTACTTC
>TRBJ2-3|TRBV30|14|few|-
CAWNRGSDTDTQYF
TGTGCCTGGAATCGGGGATCGGACACAGATACGCAGTATTTT
>TRBJ2-7|TRBV5-1|16|few|TRBD1
CASSLALRDRYYEQYF
TGCGCCAGCAGCTTGGCCCTCCGGGACAGGTATTACGAGCAGTACTTC
>TRBJ1-6|TRBV27|13|-|-
CASSSRANSPLHF
TGTGCCAGCAGTTCACGGGCTAATTCACCCCTCCACTTT
>TRBJ2-7|TRBV5-1|14|-|TRBD2
CASSVLAGTYEQYF
TGCGCCAGCAGCGTACTAGCGGGGACCTACGAGCAGTACTTC
>TRBJ2-7|TRBV27|14|once|-
CASSLFGSSYEQYF
TGTGCCAGCAGTTTATTTGGGAGCTCCTACGAGCAGTACTTC
>TRBJ2-5|TRBV4-1|16|-|-
CASSQEARIGSETQYF
TGCGCCAGCAGCCAAGAAGCGCGTATCGGGTCCGAGACCCAGTACTTC
>TRBJ2-1|TRBV5-8|14|few|TRBD2
CAASGGAVLNEQFF
TGTGCGGCTAGCGGGGGGGCGGTGCTGAATGAGCAGTTCTTC
>TRBJ1-5|TRBV4-1|15|-|-
CASSQERAGGQPQHF
TGCGCCAGCAGCCAAGAGCGGGCAGGAGGTCAGCCCCAGCATTTT
>TRBJ2-5|TRBV27|12|-|TRBD2
CASSPRGETQYF
TGTGCCAGCAGCCCGCGGGGGGAGACCCAGTACTTC
>TRBJ1-6|TRBV6-1|18|-|TRBD1
CASSEEGAANNNNSPLHF
TGTGCCAGCAGTGAAGAGGGGGCGGCAAACAACAATAATTCACCCCTCCACTTT
>TRBJ2-6|TRBV27|19|-|-
CASSLLPPRQYSGANVLTF
TGTGCCAGCAGTTTATTGCCCCCGAGACAGTACTCCGGGGCCAACGTCCTGACTTTC
>TRBJ1-5|TRBV10-2|13|once|-
CASRGVSNQPQHF
TGCGCCAGCAGGGGCGTTAGCAATCAGCCCCAGCATTTT
>TRBJ1-5|TRBV6-7|16|-|-
CASSYEGGGGNQPQHF
TGTGCCAGCAGTTACGAAGGGGGAGGGGGCAATCAGCCCCAGCATTTT
>TRBJ2-1|TRBV5-1|12|-|-
CASSLTDNEQFF
TGCGCCAGCAGCTTGACCGACAATGAGCAGTTCTTC
>TRBJ2-3|TRBV9|16|-|-
CASSVEGGASTDTQYF
TGTGCCAGCAGCGTAGAGGGCGGGGCGAGCACAGATACGCAGTATTTT
>TRBJ1-2|TRBV19|14|-|-
CASSMERVHYGYTF
TGTGCCAGTAGTATGGAAAGGGTGCACTATGGCTACACCTTC
>TRBJ2-1|TRBV30|12|-|-
CAWSVRGYEQFF
TGTGCCTGGAGTGTAAGGGGTTATGAGCAGTTCTTC
>TRBJ1-2|TRBV6-1|11|-|-
CASSRTESYTF
TGTGCCAGCAGTAGGACAGAAAGCTACACCTTC
>TRBJ1-2|TRBV29-1|13|few|-
CSVHTTGIVGYTF
TGCAGCGTCCACACAACAGGGATTGTTGGCTACACCTTC
>TRBJ1-2|TRBV7-2|13|-|TRBD1
CASSLTGGYGYTF
TGTGCCAGCAGCCTCACAGGGGGCTATGGCTACACCTTC